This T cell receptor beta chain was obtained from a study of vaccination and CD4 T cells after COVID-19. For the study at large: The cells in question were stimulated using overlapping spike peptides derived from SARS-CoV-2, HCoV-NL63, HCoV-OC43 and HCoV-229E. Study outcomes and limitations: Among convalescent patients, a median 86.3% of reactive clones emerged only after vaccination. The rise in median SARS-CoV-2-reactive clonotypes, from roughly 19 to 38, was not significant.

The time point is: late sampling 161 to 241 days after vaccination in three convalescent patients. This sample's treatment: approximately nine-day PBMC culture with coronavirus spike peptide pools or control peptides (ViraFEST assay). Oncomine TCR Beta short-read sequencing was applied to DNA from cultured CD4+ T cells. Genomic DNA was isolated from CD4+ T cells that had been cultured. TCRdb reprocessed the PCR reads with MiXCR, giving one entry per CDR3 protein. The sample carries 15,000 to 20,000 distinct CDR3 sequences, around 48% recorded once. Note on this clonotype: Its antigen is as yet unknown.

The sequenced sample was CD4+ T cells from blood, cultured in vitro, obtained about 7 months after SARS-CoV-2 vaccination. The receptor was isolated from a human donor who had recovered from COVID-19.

Written as DNA, the CDR3 is TGCAGTGCTAGCCGCCAGGGATCGTTTCAGCCCCAGCATTTT. It encodes CSASRQGSFQPQHF. This chain connects TRBV20-1 to TRBJ1-5, with D tentatively TRBD1 (5 bases). Germline CDR1 DFQATT, CDR2 SNEGSKA (reference sequence). The CDR3 covers 14 residues. Trimming cost V 3 bases and J 6 bases, with 15 bases left between them.